The 20 T cell receptor beta chains reported below all come from one sample, sequenced in a study of shared clonotypes between healthy human individuals (dated by TCRdb to the early 2020s). The library was built by means of the immunoSEQ multiplex PCR assay. TCRdb obtained this table from immuneACCESS and retained in-frame rearrangements with V and J assigned. These tables miss some clones; where compared with another copy, unresolved V genes account for less than half of the shortfall, and the remainder is unexplained. Here the sample has under 2,500,000 clones; under 97% occur a single time. The ten largest account for about 0.13% of the sample. The specimen sequenced was naive CD4+ T cells sorted from blood. The cell subset or site label here, explained by the study, means: CD45RA+ positively selected. These receptors all stem from a man younger than 35 in good health.

The chain is built from TRBV30 and TRBJ1-2; D is ambiguous. This CDR3 comprises 12 residues. Trimming removed 2 bases at V and 8 bases at J, with 12 bases between. Germline lookup yields CDR1 GTSNPN and CDR2 SVGIG (reference sequence). The CDR3 sequence is CAWSPSPEGYTF. CDR3 DNA sequence: TGTGCCTGGAGTCCTTCGCCCGAAGGCTACACCTTC.

This clone was counted only a few times. The J gene is TRBJ1-6, the V gene TRBV6-5, with TRBD1 matching over 7 bases. The CDR3 extends over 14 amino acids. The germline gives CDR1 MNHEY, CDR2 SVGAGI. Trimming cost V 4 bases and J 6 bases; bases outside gene matches: 3. The CDR3 protein is CASSSGTVNSPLHF. For the CDR3, the DNA is TGTGCCAGCAGTTCCGGGACAGTTAATTCACCCCTCCACTTT.

The chain combines TRBV30 with TRBJ2-1; 7 bases are shared with TRBD2. Per germline, CDR1 GTSNPN and CDR2 SVGIG (reference sequence). The CDR3 is made up of 14 amino acids. The junction had 4 bases not matched to a gene; V was cut back by 4 bases and J by 1 base. The CDR3 DNA follows: TGTGCCTGGATTGTCGGGGGGTCCTACAATGAGCAGTTCTTC. It translates to CAWIVGGSYNEQFF.

The chain links TRBV4-1 to TRBJ2-7; D remains ambiguous. The germline gives CDR1 MGHRA, CDR2 YSYEKL. V was cut by 0 bases and J by 2 bases, with 8 bases left in between. The length of the CDR3 is 14 residues. CDR3 residues: CASSQELIAYEQYF. The CDR3 region has the DNA TGCGCCAGCAGCCAAGAGCTAATAGCCTACGAGCAGTACTTC.

The J gene is TRBJ1-6, the V gene TRBV6-1, with 7 bases identical to TRBD1. Germline lookup yields CDR1 MNHNS and CDR2 SASEGT. The length of the CDR3 is 15 residues. Unmatched junction bases numbered 3, after V lost 2 bases and J lost 5 bases. CDR3 in amino acids: CASSETGANNSPLHF. The DNA for the CDR3 is TGTGCCAGCAGTGAAACAGGGGCCAATAATTCACCCCTCCACTTT.

This chain connects TRBV6-6 to TRBJ1-6; D is perhaps TRBD1 (6 bases). V was cut by 4 bases and J by 0 bases, with 7 bases left in between. Looked up from germline, CDR1 is MNHNY and CDR2 is SVGAGI (reference sequence). The CDR3 is 15 residues long. The CDR3 DNA follows: TGTGCCAGCAGTTCAGGGGACTCCTATAATTCACCCCTCCACTTT. It is translated as CASSSGDSYNSPLHF.

This clone showed up just once. Distinct nucleotide sequences in the sample also encode this CDR3. This chain connects TRBV25-1 to TRBJ1-4; D ambiguous. Trimming pared 1 base from V and 4 bases from J, leaving 10 bases between. Germline CDR1 MGHDK, CDR2 SYGVNS. CDR3 length: 15 amino acids. The CDR3: CASSEWQAFNEKLFF. In DNA, the CDR3 is TGTGCCAGCAGTGAATGGCAGGCGTTTAATGAAAAACTGTTTTTT. Full variable domain (remainder filled in from reference TRBV25-1 and TRBJ1-4): EADIYQTPRYLVIGTGKKITLECSQTMGHDKMYWYQQDPGMELHLIHYSYGVNSTEKGDLSSESTVSRIRTEHFPLTLESARPSHTSQYLCASSEWQAFNEKLFFGSGTQLSVL.

V and J are TRBV29-1 and TRBJ2-5, with D possibly matching TRBD1 (5 bases). CDR3 length: 12 amino acids. V was clipped by 3 bases and J by 0 bases, with 5 bases between them. Germline loops: CDR1 SQVTM, CDR2 ANQGSEA. The CDR3: CSVEDNQETQYF. CDR3 coding DNA: TGCAGCGTTGAGGACAACCAAGAGACCCAGTACTTC.

In its sample, this clone was seen a few times. The sample has other DNA sequences that encode this CDR3 too. The gene calls are TRBV18 and TRBJ1-2; D gene ambiguous. The V and J ends lost 3 bases and 0 bases respectively, with 5 bases between them. This CDR3 contains 13 residues. The germline gives CDR1 KGHSH, CDR2 LQKENI. The CDR3 nucleotides read TGTGCCAGCTCACCGGGAGCTAACTATGGCTACACCTTC. Its translation: CASSPGANYGYTF.

This chain joins TRBV11-1 and TRBJ1-2; 7 nucleotides match TRBD1. The CDR3 extends over 14 amino acids. After removal of 4 bases from V and 3 bases from J, the junction contained 5 bases not matched to a gene. Germline loops: CDR1 SGHAT, CDR2 FQDESV (reference sequence). This CDR3 reads CASSSTGAYYGYTF. DNA for the CDR3: TGTGCCAGCAGCTCTACAGGGGCTTACTATGGCTACACCTTC.

This clone has only one observation. The J gene is TRBJ1-1, the V gene TRBV6-5; D is uncertain. Germline V gene lookup returns CDR1 MNHEY and CDR2 SVGAGI. V was cut by 8 bases and J by 3 bases, with 4 bases left in between. This CDR3 region has 10 residues. The chain's CDR3 is CASGDTEAFF. CDR3 nucleotides: TGTGCCAGCGGGGACACTGAAGCTTTCTTT.

The chain combines TRBV11-2 with TRBJ2-1; 10 bases are shared with TRBD2. The CDR3 extends over 16 amino acids. Germline lookup yields CDR1 SGHAT and CDR2 FQNNGV. V was clipped by 5 bases and J by 0 bases; unmatched bases: 4. The CDR3 is CASSLSGGASYNEQFF. The DNA for the CDR3 is TGTGCCAGCAGCCTGAGCGGGGGGGCCTCCTACAATGAGCAGTTCTTC.

The chain uses TRBV19 and TRBJ1-1, with no clear D. Germline V gene data show CDR1 as LNHDA and CDR2 as SQIVND (reference sequence). The CDR3 is made up of 15 amino acids. Trimming cost V 3 bases and J 3 bases, with 14 bases left between them. In nucleotides, the CDR3 is TGTGCCAGTAGTATGAGGAGCATGTTGGACACTGAAGCTTTCTTT. Amino acid sequence: CASSMRSMLDTEAFF.

In its sample, this clone was seen once. The rearrangement links TRBV27 to TRBJ2-5; D is possibly TRBD2 (7 bases). Germline values: CDR1 MNHEY, CDR2 SMNVEV (reference sequence). Trimming pared 0 bases from V and 7 bases from J, leaving 21 bases between. The CDR3 spans 17 residues. In DNA, the CDR3 is TGTGCCAGCAGTTTATCTGGAGGGGGGGGACCCCGCGGGACCCAGTACTTC. Its translation: CASSLSGGGGPRGTQYF.

The chain links TRBV9 to TRBJ2-3, with D uncertain. This CDR3 is built from 15 residues. In germline, CDR1 is SGDLS, CDR2 YYNGEE. The germline V and J ends were trimmed by 0 bases and 4 bases, with 12 bases remaining between them. For the CDR3, the DNA is TGTGCCAGCAGCGTAGGCATTGGTAAAGCAGATACGCAGTATTTT. It translates to CASSVGIGKADTQYF.

This chain uses TRBV4-1 with TRBJ2-7; D assignment may be TRBD1 or TRBD2 (5 bases each). The CDR3 runs to 13 residues. CDR1 and CDR2 from the germline V gene are MGHRA and YSYEKL. Trimming took 4 bases from V and 0 from J, leaving 7 bases between them. CDR3 protein: CASSRDPSYEQYF. As DNA, the CDR3 is TGCGCCAGCAGCCGGGACCCCTCCTACGAGCAGTACTTC.

The CDR3 is CASSPPWAGSSYEQYF. CDR3 DNA: TGTGCCAGCAGCCCCCCATGGGCAGGGAGCTCCTACGAGCAGTACTTC. The V gene is TRBV7-8, the J gene TRBJ2-7; D is tentatively TRBD1 or TRBD2 (5 bases each). The CDR3 extends over 16 amino acids. Germline V lookup: CDR1 SGHVS, CDR2 FQNEAQ. Trimming pared 5 bases from V and 0 bases from J, leaving 17 bases between. Complete variable domain (other parts from reference TRBV7-8 and TRBJ2-7): GAGVSQSPRYKVAKRGQDVALRCDPISGHVSLFWYQQALGQGPEFLTYFQNEAQLDKSGLPSDRFFAERPEGSVSTLKIQRTQQEDSAVYLCASSPPWAGSSYEQYFGPGTRLTVT.

The chain couples TRBV5-1 to TRBJ1-2; possibly TRBD1 for D (5 bases). Trimming cost V 4 bases and J 8 bases, with 18 bases left between them. This CDR3 has 14 amino acids. CDR1 is SGHRS and CDR2 is YFSETQ in the germline V gene. The CDR3: CASSDPGTPGGYTF. CDR3 nucleotide sequence: TGCGCCAGCAGCGACCCCGGGACCCCGGGGGGCTACACCTTC.

The chain couples TRBV4-1 to TRBJ2-3; tentative D call: TRBD1 (6 bases). The CDR3 has 14 amino acids. Germline CDR1 and CDR2: MGHRA and YSYEKL. Trimming removed 0 bases at V and 3 bases at J, with 7 bases between. CDR3 nucleotides: TGCGCCAGCAGCCAAGAGGACAGTACAGATACGCAGTATTTT. Protein: CASSQEDSTDTQYF.

This rearrangement joins TRBV25-1 to TRBJ1-1; 9 bases line up with TRBD1. CDR1 is MGHDK and CDR2 is SYGVNS in the germline V gene. The V gene end was trimmed by 3 bases and the J gene end by 3 bases; junction bases not matched to a gene: 5. The CDR3 totals 15 residues. The CDR3 nucleotides read TGTGCCAGCAGTGACCCGGGACAGGGAGACACTGAAGCTTTCTTT. It yields the protein CASSDPGQGDTEAFF.